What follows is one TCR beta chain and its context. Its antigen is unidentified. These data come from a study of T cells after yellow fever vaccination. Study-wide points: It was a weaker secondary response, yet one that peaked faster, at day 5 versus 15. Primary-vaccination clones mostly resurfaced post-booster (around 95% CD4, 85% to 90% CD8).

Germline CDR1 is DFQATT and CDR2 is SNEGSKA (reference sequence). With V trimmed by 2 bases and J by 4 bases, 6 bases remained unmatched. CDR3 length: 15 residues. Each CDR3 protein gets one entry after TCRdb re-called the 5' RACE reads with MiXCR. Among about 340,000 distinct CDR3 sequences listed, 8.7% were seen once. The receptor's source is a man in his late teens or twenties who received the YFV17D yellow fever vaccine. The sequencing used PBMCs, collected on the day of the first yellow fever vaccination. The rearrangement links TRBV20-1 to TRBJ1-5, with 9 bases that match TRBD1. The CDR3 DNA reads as TGCAGTGCTAGAAAACCGGGACAGGGAAATCAGCCCCAGCATTTT. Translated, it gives CSARKPGQGNQPQHF.